The T cell receptor (beta chain) described here comes from a study of graft-versus-host responses after intestinal transplantation. On the study more broadly: All of the recipients had induction that used anti-thymocyte globulin, then tacrolimus and steroids for 2 to 3 years.

Findings and caveats of the study: Patients with graft-donor T cell macrochimerism had high graft-versus-host to host-versus-graft clonal ratios in allografts. Recipient marrow harbored GvH clones, some of which surfaced first in ileum or blood. Early post-transplant HvG declines tracked with peak circulating GvH clone levels.

TCRdb's copy holds only in-frame clones and misses some; the assay was immunoSEQ multiplex PCR. Counted here are 85,000 to 100,000 clones, roughly 82% occurring once; the ten biggest clones make up 1.4%. V lost 0 bases and J lost 5, with 16 bases in between. The CDR3 spans 16 residues. CDR1 is SGHVS and CDR2 is FQNEAQ in the germline V gene. About this clone: Its specificity is unknown.

The receptor was derived from a human patient who received an intestinal transplant, so some T cells may come from the graft donor. The sequenced sample was PBMCs, obtained 255 days after intestinal transplant. The chain recombines TRBV7-8 with TRBJ1-2; D not resolved. Written as DNA, the CDR3 is TGTGCCAGCAGCTTAGCGCATCGGGCGAAGGCATATGGCTACACCTTC. Its translation is CASSLAHRAKAYGYTF.